This note documents a single T cell receptor beta chain sequence. Its cognate antigen is unknown. Built from TCR beta cDNA, the libraries had unique molecular identifiers in them. Each CDR3 protein gets one entry after TCRdb re-called the PCR reads with MiXCR. The table shows roughly 540,000 distinct CDR3 sequences, with about a third occurring only once. The germline CDR1 and CDR2 sequences are SGHAT and FQDESV (reference sequence). V lost 7 bases and J 8 bases, leaving 18 bases between the germline ends. This CDR3 comprises 14 residues. This specimen comes from a study of post-analysis software for immune sequencing data. Study-wide context: The disease courses spanned relapsing-remitting, secondary progressive and progressive-relapsing forms of multiple sclerosis.

Study results and caveats: Elevated frequency relative to controls characterized several TRBV segments in patients, TRBV5-6, TRBV5-1 and TRBV20-1 among them.

J is TRBJ2-1 and V is TRBV11-1; no firm D call. Sequences were obtained from blood. The sequence was collected from a girl under 18 with multiple sclerosis. The DNA of the CDR3 is TGTGCCAGCAAGGCAGCGCTCCAGATTGATGAGCAGTTCTTC. Encoded protein: CASKAALQIDEQFF.